The rows below give T cell receptor beta chains drawn from one sample of a study of blood T cell repertoires in COVID-19. TCRdb's copy holds only in-frame clones and misses some; the assay was immunoSEQ multiplex PCR. The sample yields approximately 670,000 clones, 85% to 90% seen once. Sample: peripheral blood. The receptors were gathered from a woman aged 18-30 years with acute or convalescent COVID-19. The CDR3 runs from the conserved cysteine through the conserved F or W. D genes are given only for firm matches. Some rows mark clone size as missing; the rest say once, few, many or name a class of expanded clone.

CDR3 protein: CASSALTGGIYEQYF; CDR3 DNA: TGTGCCAGCAGCGCCCTGACAGGGGGTATCTACGAGCAGTACTTC; clone size: .; V gene: TRBV7-2; J gene: TRBJ2-7; D gene: TRBD1; CDR3 length: 15
CDR3 protein: CASSDGLSDTQYF; CDR3 DNA: TGTGCCAGCAGCGATGGACTGTCAGATACGCAGTATTTT; clone size: .; V gene: TRBV9; J gene: TRBJ2-3; D gene: .; CDR3 length: 13
CDR3 protein: CASSDARGGSTEAFF; CDR3 DNA: TGTGCCAGCAGTGACGCTAGGGGAGGGTCCACTGAAGCTTTCTTT; clone size: .; V gene: TRBV6-1; J gene: TRBJ1-1; D gene: .; CDR3 length: 15
CDR3 protein: CAWGGDRDFQETQYF; CDR3 DNA: TGTGCCTGGGGCGGGGACAGGGATTTCCAAGAGACCCAGTACTTC; clone size: .; V gene: TRBV30; J gene: TRBJ2-5; D gene: TRBD1; CDR3 length: 15
CDR3 protein: CATRGTGGNDGYTF; CDR3 DNA: TGTGCCACCAGGGGGACAGGGGGAAACGATGGCTACACCTTC; clone size: .; V gene: TRBV24-1; J gene: TRBJ1-2; D gene: TRBD1; CDR3 length: 14
CDR3 protein: CATETGESNQPQHF; CDR3 DNA: TGTGCCACCGAGACAGGGGAAAGCAATCAGCCCCAGCATTTT; clone size: .; V gene: TRBV10-3; J gene: TRBJ1-5; D gene: TRBD1; CDR3 length: 14
CDR3 protein: CAWSLGRGNARYTEAFF; CDR3 DNA: TGTGCCTGGAGTCTAGGCAGGGGGAACGCTAGGTACACTGAAGCTTTCTTT; clone size: .; V gene: TRBV30; J gene: TRBJ1-1; D gene: TRBD1; CDR3 length: 17
CDR3 protein: CADGVRDREGNEQFF; CDR3 DNA: TGTGCCGACGGAGTCCGGGACAGGGAAGGCAATGAGCAGTTCTTC; clone size: .; V gene: TRBV5-8; J gene: TRBJ2-1; D gene: TRBD1; CDR3 length: 15
CDR3 protein: CATSDFRDRANIQYF; CDR3 DNA: TGTGCCACCAGTGATTTCCGGGACAGGGCGAACATTCAGTACTTC; clone size: .; V gene: TRBV24-1; J gene: TRBJ2-4; D gene: TRBD1; CDR3 length: 15
CDR3 protein: CASSLSGNPYEQYF; CDR3 DNA: TGCGCCAGCAGCTTGTCGGGGAACCCCTACGAGCAGTACTTC; clone size: .; V gene: TRBV5-1; J gene: TRBJ2-7; D gene: .; CDR3 length: 14
CDR3 protein: CASSLKDRGRGPGELFF; CDR3 DNA: TGTGCCAGCAGTTTGAAGGACAGGGGGCGAGGACCCGGGGAGCTGTTTTTT; clone size: .; V gene: TRBV28; J gene: TRBJ2-2; D gene: TRBD1; CDR3 length: 17
CDR3 protein: CASSITGDNQPQHF; CDR3 DNA: TGTGCCAGTAGTATCACAGGAGACAATCAGCCCCAGCATTTT; clone size: .; V gene: TRBV19; J gene: TRBJ1-5; D gene: .; CDR3 length: 14
CDR3 protein: CASSQERGVGNEQFF; CDR3 DNA: TGTGCCAGCAGCCAAGAGCGGGGGGTGGGGAATGAGCAGTTCTTC; clone size: .; V gene: TRBV4-2; J gene: TRBJ2-1; D gene: TRBD2; CDR3 length: 15
CDR3 protein: CASSPGDRGNTEAFF; CDR3 DNA: TGTGCCAGCAGCCCCGGGGACAGGGGGAACACTGAAGCTTTCTTT; clone size: once; V gene: TRBV7-9; J gene: TRBJ1-1; D gene: TRBD1; CDR3 length: 15
CDR3 protein: CASSALAGEQFF; CDR3 DNA: TGTGCCAGCAGCGCCCTGGCGGGAGAGCAGTTCTTC; clone size: .; V gene: TRBV7-2; J gene: TRBJ2-1; D gene: .; CDR3 length: 12
CDR3 protein: CASSQGGLAGGQTQYF; CDR3 DNA: TGTGCCAGCAGCCAAGGAGGACTAGCGGGGGGGCAGACCCAGTACTTC; clone size: .; V gene: TRBV3-1/TRBV3-2; J gene: TRBJ2-5; D gene: TRBD2; CDR3 length: 16
CDR3 protein: CSASPPGTGGVGNQPQHF; CDR3 DNA: TGCAGTGCTAGTCCCCCCGGGACAGGGGGGGTTGGCAATCAGCCCCAGCATTTT; clone size: .; V gene: TRBV20-1; J gene: TRBJ1-5; D gene: TRBD1; CDR3 length: 18
CDR3 protein: CASSLGQIYTEAFF; CDR3 DNA: TGTGCCAGCAGCTTGGGACAGATATACACTGAAGCTTTCTTT; clone size: .; V gene: TRBV5-6; J gene: TRBJ1-1; D gene: .; CDR3 length: 14
CDR3 protein: CASSQDFGRPDSYPEAFF; CDR3 DNA: TGTGCCAGCAGCCAAGATTTCGGCCGGCCTGACAGCTACCCTGAAGCTTTCTTT; clone size: .; V gene: TRBV14; J gene: TRBJ1-1; D gene: .; CDR3 length: 18
CDR3 protein: CASSYISLGDTQYF; CDR3 DNA: TGTGCCAGCAGTTACATTAGCCTAGGTGATACGCAGTATTTT; clone size: .; V gene: TRBV6-2/TRBV6-3; J gene: TRBJ2-3; D gene: .; CDR3 length: 14
CDR3 protein: CASSQSGGGHGYTF; CDR3 DNA: TGTGCCAGCAGCCAGTCGGGGGGAGGTCATGGCTACACCTTC; clone size: .; V gene: TRBV3-1/TRBV3-2; J gene: TRBJ1-2; D gene: .; CDR3 length: 14
CDR3 protein: CAWTGDHGYTF; CDR3 DNA: TGTGCCTGGACGGGGGATCATGGCTACACCTTC; clone size: .; V gene: TRBV30; J gene: TRBJ1-2; D gene: .; CDR3 length: 11